The next 2 T cell receptor beta chains were all read from a single sample in a study of regulatory T cells in long-lasting Graves disease. Building of the TCR beta libraries involved iRepertoire HTBI primers and Arm-PCR of CDR3 regions. TCRdb re-called the multiplex PCR reads with MiXCR, one entry per CDR3 protein. The data contain about 330,000 distinct CDR3 sequences, 16% of them singletons. The time point: newly diagnosed GD, antithyroid drugs for less than 3 months. RNA extracted from PBMCs served as the sequencing template. The same data also contributed to another study, on T cells in Graves' hyperthyroidism and ophthalmopathy.

Sequencing used peripheral blood mononuclear cells (PBMCs), obtained at new diagnosis, from a patient treated with antithyroid drugs. The receptor set was obtained from a woman aged 18-29 years with Graves disease.

The chain's CDR3 is CASSRDLYGYTF. Written as DNA, the CDR3 is TGTGCCAGCAGTAGGGACCTCTATGGCTACACCTTC. The V and J genes are TRBV6-1 and TRBJ1-2; possible D gene TRBD1, 5 bases. V was cut by 5 bases and J by 4 bases, with 8 bases left in between. The CDR3 runs 12 residues. Germline values: CDR1 MNHNS, CDR2 SASEGT.

This chain connects TRBV2 to TRBJ2-3, with 9 bases matching TRBD2. CDR1 SNHLY and CDR2 FYNNEI come from the germline V gene. Trimming cost V 8 bases and J 4 bases; bases outside gene matches: 10. The CDR3 is 15 amino acids. CDR3 residues: CASLMAGGGADTQYF. The CDR3, as DNA: TGTGCCAGCCTCATGGCGGGAGGGGGAGCAGATACGCAGTATTTT. The whole variable domain, filled in from reference TRBV2 and TRBJ2-3, reads EPEVTQTPSHQVTQMGQEVILRCVPISNHLYFYWYRQILGQKVEFLVSFYNNEISEKSEIFDDQFSVERPDGSNFTLKIRSTKLEDSAMYFCASLMAGGGADTQYFGPGTRLTVL.